The sequence of this T cell receptor beta chain was determined in a study of shared clonotypes between healthy human individuals. Study-wide findings and caveats: Memory subsets had estimated richness that was generally smaller than that of naive subsets.

It was CD45RO-negative cells, positively selected for CCR7, that made up naive CD8 cells, with terminally differentiated effector memory CD45RA+ cells excluded. Study donors comprised healthy, HIV-negative adults devoid of recent acute infection or vaccination. Assay execution took place at the deep level. Profiled with immunoSEQ multiplex PCR; TCRdb holds only in-frame clones, not every one. Found here are about 800,000 clones, 90% to 98% of them singletons; the top ten hold under 0.3%. Between the trimmed V and J ends, which lost 5 bases and 4 bases, there was a span of 26 bases. This CDR3 spans 18 amino acids. Germline V gene sequence: CDR1 SGHVS, CDR2 FQNEAQ. With regard to this clone: Its cognate antigen is unknown.

The receptor was isolated from a man aged 30 to 39 in good health. Sequencing used naive CD8+ T cells sorted from blood. The rearrangement links TRBV7-8 to TRBJ1-2; tentatively, D is TRBD1 (6 bases). The CDR3 nucleotides are TGTGCCAGCAGCCCCAGCAGCGGGGGCCGTCTTTGGGGCTATGGCTACACCTTC. Translated, it gives CASSPSSGGRLWGYGYTF.